This T cell receptor beta chain was sequenced during a study of CD8+ T cells in alopecia areata. Study as a whole: Disease severity was quantified as SALT score of affected scalp area.

Findings and limits, study-wide: It was lesional scalp, especially alopecia totalis/universalis, that showed higher clonality than normal scalp. One nonresponder leaves baseline CD8+ expansion's link to response uncertain.

After isolation, RNA underwent reverse transcription to generate cDNA as the sequencing template. Libraries were prepared by immunoSEQ multiplex PCR; TCRdb keeps only in-frame clonotypes and omits some of them. The sample has 90,000 to 100,000 clones; around 60% are singletons. Details on this clone: Antigen specificity is unknown.

Treatment: oral pan-JAK inhibitor, 5-10 mg twice daily. As part of sample collection, lesional scalp punch biopsies and peripheral blood were taken from alopecia areata patients. Trimming at V came to 6 bases and at J to 1 base, leaving 1 base not matched to a gene. This CDR3 is 14 amino acids long. CDR1 is SEHNR, CDR2 FQNEAQ, per germline (reference sequence). Specimen: CD8+ T cells sorted from blood, collected at week 4, from a patient treated with tofacitinib. The J gene is TRBJ2-2, the V gene TRBV7-9, with 8 bases that match TRBD1. The source is a human donor with alopecia areata. The CDR3 region is CASRDRENTGELFF. Here the CDR3 DNA reads TGTGCCAGCAGGGACAGGGAGAACACCGGGGAGCTGTTTTTT.